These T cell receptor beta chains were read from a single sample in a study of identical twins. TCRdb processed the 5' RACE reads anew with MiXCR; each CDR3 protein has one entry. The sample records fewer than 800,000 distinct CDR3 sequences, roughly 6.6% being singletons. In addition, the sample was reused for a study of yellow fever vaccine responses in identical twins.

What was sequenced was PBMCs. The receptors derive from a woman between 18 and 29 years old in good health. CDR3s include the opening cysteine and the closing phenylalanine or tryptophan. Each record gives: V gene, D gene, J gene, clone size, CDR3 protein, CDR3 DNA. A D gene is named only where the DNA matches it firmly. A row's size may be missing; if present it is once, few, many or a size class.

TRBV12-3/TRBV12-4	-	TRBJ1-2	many	CASSFEQGPNYGYTF	TGTGCCAGCAGTTTTGAACAGGGCCCGAACTATGGCTACACCTTC
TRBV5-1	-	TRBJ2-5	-	CASSEGIGHTQETQYF	TGCGCCAGCAGCGAAGGGATAGGGCACACCCAAGAGACCCAGTACTTC
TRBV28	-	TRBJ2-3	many	CASSLWSGVTTDTQYF	TGTGCCAGCAGTTTATGGTCGGGGGTGACCACAGATACGCAGTATTTT
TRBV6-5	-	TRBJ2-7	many	CASSYSGRRYEQYF	TGTGCCAGCAGTTACTCCGGGAGACGCTACGAGCAGTACTTC
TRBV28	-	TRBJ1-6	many	CASTPDSRNSPLHF	TGTGCCAGCACCCCAGACAGCCGTAATTCACCCCTCCACTTT
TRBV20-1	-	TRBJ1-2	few	CSANRDGLYGYTF	TGCAGTGCTAACCGGGACGGGTTATATGGCTACACCTTC
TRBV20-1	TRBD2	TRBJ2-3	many	CSAANAGGPSTDTQYF	TGCAGTGCCGCTAACGCGGGAGGCCCTAGCACAGATACGCAGTATTTT
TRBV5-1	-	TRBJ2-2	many	CASSLAGGTNTGELFF	TGCGCCAGCAGCTTGGCTGGCGGGACGAACACCGGGGAGCTGTTTTTT
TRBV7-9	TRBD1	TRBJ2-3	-	CASSLRGQGDTDTQYF	TGTGCCAGCAGCTTAAGAGGACAGGGGGACACAGATACGCAGTATTTT
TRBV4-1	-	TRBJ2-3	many	CASSQEGTDTQYF	TGCGCCAGCAGCCAAGAAGGGACAGATACGCAGTATTTT
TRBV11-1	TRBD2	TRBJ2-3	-	CASSLPIWREIKTDTQYF	TGTGCCAGCAGCTTACCGATCTGGCGGGAGATAAAAACAGATACGCAGTATTTT
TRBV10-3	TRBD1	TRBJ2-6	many	CAIRPGQSNSGANVLTF	TGTGCCATCAGGCCGGGACAGTCGAATTCTGGGGCCAACGTCCTGACTTTC
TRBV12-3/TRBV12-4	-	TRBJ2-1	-	CASSLRGNNEQFF	TGTGCCAGCAGTTTGAGGGGGAACAATGAGCAGTTCTTC
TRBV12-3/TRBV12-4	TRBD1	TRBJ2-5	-	CASSTGTGYQETQYF	TGTGCCAGCAGTACCGGGACAGGGTATCAGGAGACCCAGTACTTC
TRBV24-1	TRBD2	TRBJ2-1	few	CATTRRVLKIIREEYEQFF	TGTGCCACCACCCGGAGGGTTCTCAAAATAATCCGGGAGGAGTATGAGCAGTTCTTC
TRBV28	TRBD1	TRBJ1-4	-	CASSLTGGRGEKLFF	TGTGCCAGCAGCCTGACAGGGGGCCGTGGTGAAAAACTGTTTTTT
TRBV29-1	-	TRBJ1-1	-	CSVGAGAVPEAFF	TGCAGCGTGGGGGCAGGGGCAGTCCCTGAAGCTTTCTTT
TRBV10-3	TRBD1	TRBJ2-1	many	CAIRNPDRYNEQFF	TGTGCCATCAGGAATCCGGACAGGTACAATGAGCAGTTCTTC
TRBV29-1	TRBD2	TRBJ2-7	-	CSVAREGEQYF	TGCAGCGTTGCCAGGGAGGGCGAGCAGTACTTC
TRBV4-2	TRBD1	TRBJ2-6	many	CASSQEGQNLVSGANVLTF	TGTGCCAGCAGCCAAGAGGGACAGAACCTAGTTTCTGGGGCCAACGTCCTGACTTTC
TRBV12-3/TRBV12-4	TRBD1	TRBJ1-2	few	CASSFGEGAYYGYTF	TGTGCCAGCAGTTTCGGGGAGGGGGCCTACTATGGCTACACCTTC
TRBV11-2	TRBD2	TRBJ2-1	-	CASSLVQIIAGGVHNEQFF	TGTGCCAGCAGCTTAGTCCAAATAATAGCGGGGGGGGTCCACAATGAGCAGTTCTTC
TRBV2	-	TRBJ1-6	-	CASKRDSGYNSPLHF	TGTGCCAGCAAAAGAGACAGTGGTTATAATTCACCCCTCCACTTT
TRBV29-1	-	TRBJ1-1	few	CSVVWKNTEAFF	TGCAGCGTTGTTTGGAAGAACACTGAAGCTTTCTTT
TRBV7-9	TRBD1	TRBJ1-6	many	CASDRDNSPLHF	TGTGCCAGCGACAGGGATAATTCACCCCTCCACTTT
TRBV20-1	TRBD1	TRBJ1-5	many	CSASKGTGVYSNQPQHF	TGCAGTGCTTCCAAAGGGACAGGGGTCTATAGCAATCAGCCCCAGCATTTT
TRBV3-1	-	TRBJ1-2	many	CASSQGAGTTANYGYTF	TGTGCCAGCAGCCAAGGAGCAGGGACTACGGCTAACTATGGCTACACCTTC
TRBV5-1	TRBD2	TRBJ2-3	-	CASSPNIMTGGTNTDTQYF	TGCGCCAGCTCGCCCAACATAATGACGGGAGGGACGAACACAGATACGCAGTATTTT
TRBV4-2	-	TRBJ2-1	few	CASSQVPSSFYEQFF	TGTGCCAGCAGCCAAGTCCCTAGCTCTTTCTATGAGCAGTTCTTC
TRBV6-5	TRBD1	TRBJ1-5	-	CASSYSGTVGLYQPQHF	TGTGCCAGCAGTTACTCCGGGACAGTGGGCCTTTATCAGCCCCAGCATTTT
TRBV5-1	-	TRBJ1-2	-	CASSRTVGAYGYTF	TGCGCCAGCAGCCGAACCGTCGGGGCCTATGGCTACACCTTC
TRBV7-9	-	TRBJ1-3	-	CASRPVSSGNTIYF	TGTGCCAGCAGGCCAGTGAGCTCTGGAAACACCATATATTTT
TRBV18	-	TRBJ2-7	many	CASSPKAAGEYEQYF	TGTGCCAGCTCACCAAAGGCCGCTGGAGAGTACGAGCAGTACTTC
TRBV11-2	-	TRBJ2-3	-	CASSSPTSLAPGTQYF	TGTGCCAGCAGCTCCCCCACCTCGTTAGCCCCCGGTACGCAGTATTTT
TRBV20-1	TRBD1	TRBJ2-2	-	CSARNRGSTGELFF	TGCAGTGCTAGGAACAGGGGGAGCACCGGGGAGCTGTTTTTT
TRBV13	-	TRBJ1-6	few	CASSSTSRDNSPLHF	TGTGCCAGCAGCTCCACAAGTCGGGATAATTCACCCCTCCACTTT
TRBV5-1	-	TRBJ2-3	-	CASSLLGESTDTQYF	TGCGCCAGCAGCCTGCTTGGAGAAAGCACAGATACGCAGTATTTT
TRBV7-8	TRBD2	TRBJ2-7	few	CASSDQASGRDEQYF	TGTGCCAGCAGTGACCAAGCTAGCGGGAGAGACGAGCAGTACTTC
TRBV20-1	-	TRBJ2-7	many	CSAVSRRRSSYEQYF	TGCAGTGCCGTATCCCGGAGACGGAGCTCCTACGAGCAGTACTTC
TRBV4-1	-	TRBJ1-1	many	CASSQDGGNTEAFF	TGCGCCAGCAGCCAAGATGGCGGCAACACTGAAGCTTTCTTT
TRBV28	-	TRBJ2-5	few	CASSSGQSAETQYF	TGTGCCAGCAGTTCCGGACAGTCGGCAGAGACCCAGTACTTC
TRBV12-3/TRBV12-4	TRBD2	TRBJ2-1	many	CASSTLSGASYNEQFF	TGTGCCAGCAGTACCCTTAGCGGGGCCTCCTACAATGAGCAGTTCTTC
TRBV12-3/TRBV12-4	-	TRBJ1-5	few	CASSPQAGNQPQHF	TGTGCCAGCAGTCCCCAGGCTGGCAATCAGCCCCAGCATTTT
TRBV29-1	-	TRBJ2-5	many	CSAGLPQETQYF	TGCAGCGCTGGACTACCTCAAGAGACCCAGTACTTC
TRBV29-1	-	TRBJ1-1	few	CSVAALSTEAFF	TGCAGCGTTGCTGCTCTCTCCACTGAAGCTTTCTTT
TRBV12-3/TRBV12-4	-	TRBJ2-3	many	CASRILDTQYF	TGTGCCAGCAGGATTTTAGATACGCAGTATTTT
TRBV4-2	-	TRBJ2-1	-	CASSQEDRGTNEQFF	TGTGCCAGCAGCCAAGAGGACCGGGGTACCAATGAGCAGTTCTTC
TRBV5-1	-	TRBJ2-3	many	CASSDPTDTQYF	TGCGCCAGCAGCGACCCCACAGATACGCAGTATTTT
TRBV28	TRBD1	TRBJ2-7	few	CASSPAGDSPREQYF	TGTGCCAGCAGTCCGGCCGGGGACAGCCCCCGCGAGCAGTACTTC